One and the same sample provided the 27 T cell receptor beta chains below, sequenced in a study of cytomegalovirus exposure and HLA in healthy donors. Sequenced by immunoSEQ multiplex PCR; TCRdb stores in-frame clones only, minus some. The sample contains roughly 70,000 clones, 85% to 95% of which appear only once. Material: PBMCs. The receptors shown here come from a man between 18 and 29 years old in good health and CMV-seronegative.

The chain is built from TRBV27 and TRBJ1-2; no clear D. The V end was cut by 8 bases, the J end by 4 bases, with 14 bases between. Germline CDR1 MNHEY, CDR2 SMNVEV (reference sequence). The CDR3 sequence is 13 residues long. The CDR3 spells CASGKGSGYGYTF. The CDR3 coding sequence is TGTGCCAGCGGGAAGGGTAGCGGCTATGGCTACACCTTC.

V gene TRBV11-3 combines with J gene TRBJ2-1, with 8 bases that match TRBD2. This CDR3 spans 17 amino acids. The V segment lost 5 bases and the J segment 3 bases; nucleotides outside the gene matches: 12. Germline V gene lookup returns CDR1 SGHNT and CDR2 YENEEA. The CDR3 DNA reads TGTGCCAGCAGCCCCCCCTTACTAGCGGACCTCTACAATGAGCAGTTCTTC. It encodes CASSPPLLADLYNEQFF.

J is TRBJ1-4 and V is TRBV30; 7 bases match TRBD1. V dropped 5 bases and J dropped 4; count of bases not matched to a gene: 10. CDR1 is GTSNPN, CDR2 SVGIG, per germline (reference sequence). The CDR3 is 15 amino acids. The CDR3 sequence: CAWGRGTALNEKLFF. For the CDR3, the DNA is TGTGCCTGGGGCCGTGGGACAGCCCTTAATGAAAAACTGTTTTTT.

This sequence joins TRBV7-3 and TRBJ1-3; no reliable D call. This CDR3 comprises 14 residues. V dropped 8 bases and J dropped 4 bases, with 15 bases sitting between them. Germline V CDR1 and CDR2: SGHTA, FQGTGA. This CDR3 is CASSSTSTGNTIYF. The DNA for the CDR3 is TGTGCCAGCTCCTCAACAAGTACGGGAAACACCATATATTTT. The full variable domain, with the rest looked up from reference TRBV7-3 and TRBJ1-3, is GAGVSQTPSNKVTEKGKYVELRCDPISGHTALYWYRQSLGQGPEFLIYFQGTGAADDSGLPNDRFFAVRPEGSVSTLKIQRTERGDSAVYLCASSSTSTGNTIYFGEGSWLTVV.

The J gene is TRBJ1-2, the V gene TRBV16; D unresolved. This CDR3 comprises 14 residues. V lost 2 bases and J lost 4, with 11 bases in between. Germline CDR1 is KGHSY and CDR2 is FQNENV. The CDR3 bases are TGTGCCAGCAGCCAAAGCGCAGTCCCCTATGGCTACACCTTC. It is translated as CASSQSAVPYGYTF.

V is TRBV30 and J is TRBJ2-1; D might be TRBD1 (6 bases). Germline V gives CDR1 GTSNPN, CDR2 SVGIG (reference sequence). V was clipped by 2 bases and J by 7 bases, with 21 bases between them. The CDR3 sequence is 16 residues long. In DNA form, the CDR3 reads TGTGCCTGGAGTACCCCGACAGGATACCTCTGGAATGAGCAGTTCTTC. Amino acids: CAWSTPTGYLWNEQFF.

The V call is TRBV28, the J call TRBJ1-2; D unclear. CDR1 and CDR2 from the germline V gene are MDHEN and SYDVKM. V gave up 3 bases and J gave up 8 bases, with 10 bases separating them. This CDR3 contains 12 residues. CDR3 amino acids: CASSFQRNGYTF. DNA for the CDR3: TGTGCCAGCAGTTTTCAGCGGAACGGCTACACCTTC.

The rearrangement uses TRBV4-2 and TRBJ2-3; D gene unclear. The V end lost 1 base, the J end lost 4 bases, and 3 bases lay between the germline ends. The CDR3 runs to 12 residues. Germline loops: CDR1 LGHNA, CDR2 YNFKEQ. In nucleotides, the CDR3 is TGTGCCAGCAGCCAAGTATCAGATACGCAGTATTTT. Encoded protein: CASSQVSDTQYF.

The chain couples TRBV5-6 to TRBJ2-7; no firm D call. The CDR3 length is 15 residues. Trimming left V 0 bases short and J 3 bases short, with 13 bases between. Germline V lookup: CDR1 SGHDT, CDR2 YYEEEE. CDR3 region: CASSLGPGDNYEQYF. The CDR3 nucleotides read TGTGCCAGCAGCTTGGGACCAGGCGATAACTACGAGCAGTACTTC.

The V and J genes are TRBV10-3 and TRBJ1-5; unclear D gene. The germline CDR1 and CDR2 sequences are ENHRY and SYGVKD. V lost 0 bases and J lost 4, with 13 bases in between. CDR3 size: 16 residues. As DNA, the CDR3 is TGTGCCATCAGTGAGTCCCCTCTTTCGACAAATCAGCCCCAGCATTTT. This encodes CAISESPLSTNQPQHF.

The gene calls are TRBV25-1 and TRBJ2-1; TRBD1 aligns across 7 bases. The J segment lost 4 bases and the V segment lost 10 bases, leaving 7 bases of the junction unmatched. Per the germline V gene, CDR1 is MGHDK and CDR2 is SYGVNS. The CDR3 spans 13 residues. The CDR3 nucleotides read TGTGCCACGACTCCGGGACAGTACAATGAGCAGTTCTTC. Residues: CATTPGQYNEQFF.

The chain recombines TRBV9 with TRBJ2-3, with D perhaps TRBD1 (5 bases). The germline V gene has CDR1 SGDLS and CDR2 YYNGEE. V was cut by 5 bases and J by 5 bases, with 18 bases left in between. CDR3 length: 15 amino acids. This CDR3 reads CASSPGLWGEDTQYF. The CDR3 DNA reads as TGTGCCAGCAGTCCCGGTTTGTGGGGCGAAGATACGCAGTATTTT.

For this clone: Relative to the germline gene, one junction end is altered; a read error may explain this. The chain is built from TRBV25-1 and TRBJ2-1, with TRBD2 identical over 15 bases. The CDR3 has 15 amino acids. Germline CDR1 MGHDK, CDR2 SYGVNS. The CDR3 reads CASNAPGLAGGEEFF. Written as DNA, the CDR3 is TGTGCCAGCAATGCCCCGGGACTAGCGGGGGGTGAGGAGTTCTTC. Using reference TRBV25-1 and TRBJ2-1 for the parts outside the CDR3, the full variable domain is EADIYQTPRYLVIGTGKKITLECSQTMGHDKMYWYQQDPGMELHLIHYSYGVNSTEKGDLSSESTVSRIRTEHFPLTLESARPSHTSQYLCASNAPGLAGGEEFFGPGTRLTVL.

This chain joins TRBV21-1 and TRBJ1-1; the tabulated D call, TRBD1, remains unverified against the DNA. TRBV21-1 is a documented pseudogene. CDR3 length: 16 amino acids. DNA for the CDR3: TGTGCCAGCAGCAAAGATCGGCCCGGGACAGGGGGCCCAGCTTTCTTT. This sequence encodes CASSKDRPGTGGPAFF.

This rearrangement joins TRBV28 to TRBJ2-7, with D unresolved. This CDR3 is 13 amino acids long. V lost 3 bases to trimming and J lost 2 bases, with 8 bases between them. CDR1 is MDHEN, CDR2 SYDVKM, per germline. This CDR3 reads CASSLRIPYEQYF. CDR3 DNA: TGTGCCAGCAGTTTGCGTATACCCTACGAGCAGTACTTC.

The rearrangement links TRBV10-2 to TRBJ1-1, with D possibly being TRBD1 (6 bases). V gave up 6 bases and J gave up 1 base, with 15 bases separating them. The CDR3 contains 15 residues. The germline CDR1 and CDR2 sequences are WSHSY and SAAADI. The CDR3 DNA is TGCGCCAGCAGACTGTTCGGACAGAGGAACACTGAAGCTTTCTTT. It yields the protein CASRLFGQRNTEAFF.

V gene TRBV4-1 combines with J gene TRBJ2-7; TRBD1 agrees at 10 bases. Germline V gene sequence: CDR1 MGHRA, CDR2 YSYEKL. The CDR3 extends over 15 amino acids. Trimming cost V 0 bases and J 6 bases; bases outside gene matches: 5. The CDR3 sequence: CASSQDWGQGSEQYF. Here the CDR3 DNA reads TGCGCCAGCAGCCAAGATTGGGGACAGGGGTCCGAGCAGTACTTC.

The chain combines TRBV7-2 with TRBJ1-2; possible D gene TRBD1, 6 bases. Trimming took off 3 bases at V and 4 bases at J, with 15 bases between the two ends. Germline CDR1 SGHTA, CDR2 FQGNSA. The CDR3 is made up of 15 amino acids. CDR3 nucleotide sequence: TGTGCCAGCAGCTTGTGGGGACAAGTTTTCTATGGCTACACCTTC. It is translated as CASSLWGQVFYGYTF. Full variable domain (rest looked up from reference TRBV7-2 and TRBJ1-2): GAGVSQSPSNKVTEKGKDVELRCDPISGHTALYWYRQSLGQGLEFLIYFQGNSAPDKSGLPSDRFSAERTGGSVSTLTIQRTQQEDSAVYLCASSLWGQVFYGYTFGSGTRLTVV.

V and J are TRBV7-3 and TRBJ2-5, with D perhaps matching TRBD1 (6 bases). The germline gives CDR1 SGHTA, CDR2 FQGTGA. Trimming stripped 0 bases from V and 5 bases from J, with 16 bases between. This CDR3 has 16 amino acids. CDR3 residues: CASSLTGAGALETQYF. CDR3 sequence (DNA): TGTGCCAGCAGCTTAACTGGGGCAGGGGCTTTGGAGACCCAGTACTTC.

The J gene is TRBJ1-1, the V gene TRBV6-1; no reliable D call. V shed 8 bases and J shed 2 bases, with 15 bases lying between them. This CDR3 region has 14 residues. The germline CDR1 and CDR2 sequences are MNHNS and SASEGT. The CDR3 sequence: CASLPSGSNTEAFF. In nucleotides, the CDR3 is TGTGCCAGCCTCCCCAGCGGGTCTAACACTGAAGCTTTCTTT.

This chain links TRBV7-8 with TRBJ1-2; TRBD1 is a possible D gene (6 bases). CDR3 size: 13 residues. Deletions cut 5 bases from V and 3 bases from J, with 10 bases between. Germline loops: CDR1 SGHVS, CDR2 FQNEAQ. The CDR3 loop is CASSKDSDYGYTF. The CDR3 DNA sequence: TGTGCCAGCAGCAAGGACAGTGACTATGGCTACACCTTC.

The gene calls are TRBV28 and TRBJ1-3; 7 bases are shared with TRBD1. V lost 10 bases to trimming and J lost 1 base; unmatched junction nucleotides: 7. The CDR3 totals 14 residues. Germline V lookup: CDR1 MDHEN, CDR2 SYDVKM. CDR3 sequence reads: CAIRQGGSGNTIYF. For the CDR3, the DNA is TGTGCCATCCGACAGGGTGGGTCTGGAAACACCATATATTTT.

The chain has TRBV27 and TRBJ1-5; D might be TRBD1 (6 bases). The CDR3 has 14 residues. Trimming stripped 2 bases from V and 1 base from J, with 6 bases between. Germline CDR1 reads MNHEY; CDR2 reads SMNVEV (reference sequence). The CDR3 loop is CASSLRGSNQPQHF. CDR3 nucleotides: TGTGCCAGCAGTTTAAGGGGGAGCAATCAGCCCCAGCATTTT.

This sequence joins TRBV15 and TRBJ1-2; no definite D call. Deletions cut 3 bases from V and 2 bases from J, with 10 bases between. CDR1 and CDR2 from the germline V gene are LNHNV and YYDKDF (reference sequence). The length of the CDR3 is 14 residues. The DNA for the CDR3 is TGTGCCACCAGCAGGACCGGACTGAACTATGGCTACACCTTC. It is translated as CATSRTGLNYGYTF.

The genes are TRBV7-8 and TRBJ1-1; D ambiguous. The CDR3 loop spans 12 amino acids. Germline V lookup: CDR1 SGHVS, CDR2 FQNEAQ. V was pared by 3 bases and J by 6 bases, with 8 bases between. The CDR3 sequence: CASSLSEAEAFF. CDR3 sequence (DNA): TGTGCCAGCAGCTTGAGTGAGGCTGAAGCTTTCTTT.

The gene calls are TRBV29-1 and TRBJ1-5, with D perhaps matching TRBD1 (6 bases). Germline CDR1 SQVTM, CDR2 ANQGSEA. V lost 4 bases to trimming and J lost 6 bases, with 13 bases between them. The CDR3 is 13 amino acids. The CDR3 reads CSVVRGAGQPQHF. Here the CDR3 DNA reads TGCAGCGTTGTGCGGGGGGCGGGTCAGCCCCAGCATTTT.

The chain uses TRBV28 and TRBJ1-1; 9 positions agree with TRBD1. The CDR3 covers 14 residues. The germline CDR1 and CDR2 sequences are MDHEN and SYDVKM. The V and J ends lost 6 bases and 4 bases, in that order; junction bases with no gene match: 6. CDR3 residues: CASSQSTGGTEAFF. CDR3 DNA sequence: TGTGCCAGCAGCCAGTCGACAGGGGGCACTGAAGCTTTCTTT.